The 6 T cell receptor beta chains below were found in one sample sequenced in a study of T cells in Graves' hyperthyroidism and ophthalmopathy. The CDR3 regions of TCR beta were amplified from RNA transcripts. RT-PCR in the first round (using the HTBI primer set) targeted the TCR CDR3. Using its own MiXCR run on the multiplex PCR reads, TCRdb lists one record per CDR3 protein. Of some 560,000 distinct CDR3 sequences listed, less than 20% are singletons. Sequencing was done on a sample of blood. The receptors were gathered from a young woman with Graves' hyperthyroidism.

This clonotype was seen at least ten times. The chain has TRBV5-1 and TRBJ2-7, with 12 nucleotides matching TRBD2. The length of the CDR3 is 15 residues. V was pared by 3 bases and J by 6 bases, with 7 bases of the junction left unmatched. Germline lookup yields CDR1 SGHRS and CDR2 YFSETQ. DNA for the CDR3: TGCGCCAGCAGCTCCGGGGGACTAGCGGGTTCCGAGCAGTACTTC. Its protein is CASSSGGLAGSEQYF. The whole variable domain, remainder taken from reference TRBV5-1 and TRBJ2-7, is KAGVTQTPRYLIKTRGQQVTLSCSPISGHRSVSWYQQTPGQGLQFLFEYFSETQRNKGNFPGRFSGRQFSNSRSEMNVSTLELGDSALYLCASSSGGLAGSEQYFGPGTRLTVT.

In this sample, this clonotype turned up a few times. This rearrangement joins TRBV20-1 to TRBJ2-2; no firm D call. Germline-derived CDR1 and CDR2 are DFQATT and SNEGSKA (reference sequence). This CDR3 comprises 16 residues. With 6 bases removed from V and 5 bases from J, the gap between germline ends came to 22 bases. The CDR3 protein is CSALTYGPRRTGELFF. The CDR3 region has the DNA TGCAGTGCCCTCACCTACGGCCCCCGAAGGACCGGGGAGCTGTTTTTT.

Only a few counts were recorded for this clonotype. The chain carries TRBV5-1 and TRBJ2-1, with D tentatively TRBD2 (6 bases). Trimming took 4 bases from V and 2 from J, leaving 22 bases between them. The CDR3 has 18 amino acids. CDR1 SGHRS and CDR2 YFSETQ come from the germline V gene. CDR3 in amino acids: CASSRASASVYPYNEQFF. As DNA, the CDR3 is TGCGCCAGCAGCCGGGCCTCCGCTAGCGTTTATCCCTACAATGAGCAGTTCTTC.

Worth noting for this clonotype: A read error is possible here, since a much larger clone lies one base away. The V call is TRBV30, the J call TRBJ2-1; weak D call: TRBD2 (5 bases). With 4 bases removed from V and 2 bases from J, the gap between germline ends came to 12 bases. Germline loops: CDR1 GTSNPN, CDR2 SVGIG (reference sequence). This CDR3 has 14 amino acids. For the CDR3, the DNA is TGTGCCTGGACTAGGCGGGCCACCTACAATGAGCAGTTCTTC. Its protein product is CAWTRRATYNEQFF.

The rearrangement links TRBV27 to TRBJ1-6; tentative D call: TRBD1 (5 bases). CDR3 length: 14 amino acids. CDR1 is MNHEY, CDR2 SMNVEV, per germline (reference sequence). With 7 bases removed from V and 6 bases from J, the gap between germline ends came to 13 bases. The chain's CDR3 is CASTSRGLNSPLHF. The DNA of the CDR3 is TGTGCCAGCACCTCCCGGGGACTTAATTCACCCCTCCACTTT.

This sequence joins TRBV7-9 and TRBJ2-4; 9 nucleotides match TRBD2. Unmatched junction bases numbered 12, after V lost 5 bases and J lost 1 base. There are 18 residues in the CDR3. Germline CDR1 is SEHNR and CDR2 is FQNEAQ (reference sequence). The CDR3: CASSPIGLAGHAKNIQYF. The CDR3 DNA reads TGTGCCAGCAGCCCTATTGGGCTAGCGGGACATGCCAAAAACATTCAGTACTTC.